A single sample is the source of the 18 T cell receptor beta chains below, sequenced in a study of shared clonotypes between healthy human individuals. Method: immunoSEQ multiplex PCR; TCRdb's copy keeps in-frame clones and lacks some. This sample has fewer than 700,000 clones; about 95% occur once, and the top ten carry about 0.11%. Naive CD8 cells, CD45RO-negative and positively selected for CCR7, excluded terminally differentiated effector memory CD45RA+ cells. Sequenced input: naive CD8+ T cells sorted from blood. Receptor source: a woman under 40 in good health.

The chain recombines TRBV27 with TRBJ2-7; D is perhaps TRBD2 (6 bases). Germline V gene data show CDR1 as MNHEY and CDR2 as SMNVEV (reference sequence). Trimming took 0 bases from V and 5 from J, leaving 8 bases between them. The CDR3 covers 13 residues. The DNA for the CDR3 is TGTGCCAGCAGTTTATCGAGGGAGGACGAGCAGTACTTC. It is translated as CASSLSREDEQYF.

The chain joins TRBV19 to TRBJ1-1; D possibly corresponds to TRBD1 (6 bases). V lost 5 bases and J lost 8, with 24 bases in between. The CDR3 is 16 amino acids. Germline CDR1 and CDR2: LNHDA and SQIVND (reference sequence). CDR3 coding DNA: TGTGCCAGTAGTCCCCGACAGGTTTCGAGAAGAAACGAAGCTTTCTTT. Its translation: CASSPRQVSRRNEAFF.

CDR3 amino acids: CASRWGPNQPQHF. In DNA, the CDR3 is TGTGCCAGCCGATGGGGACCCAATCAGCCCCAGCATTTT. The rearrangement links TRBV27 to TRBJ1-5; D perhaps matches TRBD1 (5 bases). V was pared by 8 bases and J by 3 bases, with 11 bases between. The germline gives CDR1 MNHEY, CDR2 SMNVEV (reference sequence). The CDR3 has 13 residues.

The CDR3 spells CASSLSVSTDTQYF. The CDR3 bases are TGTGCCAGCAGTTTATCGGTCAGCACAGATACGCAGTATTTT. The chain employs TRBV27 and TRBJ2-3; no reliable D call. The germline CDR1 and CDR2 sequences are MNHEY and SMNVEV (reference sequence). This CDR3 comprises 14 residues. Trimming cost V 0 bases and J 0 bases, with 4 bases left between them.

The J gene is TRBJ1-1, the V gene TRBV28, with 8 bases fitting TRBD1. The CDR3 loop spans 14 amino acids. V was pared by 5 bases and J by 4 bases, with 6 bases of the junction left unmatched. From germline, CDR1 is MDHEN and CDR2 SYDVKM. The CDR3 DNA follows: TGTGCCAGCAGTACACAGGGGGTCGGCACTGAAGCTTTCTTT. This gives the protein CASSTQGVGTEAFF.

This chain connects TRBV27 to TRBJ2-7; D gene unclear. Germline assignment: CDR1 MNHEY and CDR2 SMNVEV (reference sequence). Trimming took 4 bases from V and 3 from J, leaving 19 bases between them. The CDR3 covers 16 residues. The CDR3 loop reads CASSYSYSPTGYEQYF. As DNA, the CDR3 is TGTGCCAGCAGTTACTCGTATAGCCCTACTGGCTACGAGCAGTACTTC.

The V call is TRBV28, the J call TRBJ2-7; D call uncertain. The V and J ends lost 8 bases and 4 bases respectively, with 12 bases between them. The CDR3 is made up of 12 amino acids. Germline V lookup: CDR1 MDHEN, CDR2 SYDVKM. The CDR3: CASRVGGYEQYF. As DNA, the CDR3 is TGTGCCAGCCGCGTGGGTGGGTACGAGCAGTACTTC.

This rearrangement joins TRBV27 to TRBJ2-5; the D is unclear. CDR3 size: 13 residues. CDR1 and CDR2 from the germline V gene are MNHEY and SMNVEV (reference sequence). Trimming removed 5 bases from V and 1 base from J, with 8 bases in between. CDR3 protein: CASSPWTQETQYF. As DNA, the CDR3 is TGTGCCAGCAGTCCATGGACCCAAGAGACCCAGTACTTC.

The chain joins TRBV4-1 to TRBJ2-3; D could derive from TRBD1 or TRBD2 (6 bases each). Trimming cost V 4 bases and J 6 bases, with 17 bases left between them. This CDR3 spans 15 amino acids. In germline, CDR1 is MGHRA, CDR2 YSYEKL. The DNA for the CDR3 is TGCGCCAGCAGCCTTTTACTCGGGGGCTCCGATACGCAGTATTTT. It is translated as CASSLLLGGSDTQYF.

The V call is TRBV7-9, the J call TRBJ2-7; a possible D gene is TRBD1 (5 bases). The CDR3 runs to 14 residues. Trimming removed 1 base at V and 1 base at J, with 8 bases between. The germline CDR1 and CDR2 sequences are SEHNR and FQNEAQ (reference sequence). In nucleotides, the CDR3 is TGTGCCAGCAGCTTAGTAGGGGATTCCTACGAGCAGTACTTC. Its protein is CASSLVGDSYEQYF.

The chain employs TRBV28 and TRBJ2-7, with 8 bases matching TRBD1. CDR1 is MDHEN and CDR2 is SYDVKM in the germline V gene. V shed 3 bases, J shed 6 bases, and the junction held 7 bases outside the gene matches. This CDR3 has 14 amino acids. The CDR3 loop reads CASSFPDRVSEQYF. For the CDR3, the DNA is TGTGCCAGCAGTTTCCCGGACAGGGTTTCCGAGCAGTACTTC.

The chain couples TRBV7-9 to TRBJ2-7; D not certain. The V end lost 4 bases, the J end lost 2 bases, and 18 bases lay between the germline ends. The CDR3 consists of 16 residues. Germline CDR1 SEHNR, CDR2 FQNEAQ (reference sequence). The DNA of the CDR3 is TGTGCCAGCAGCTCTCCGGTGCTTGGTAGCCCCTACGAGCAGTACTTC. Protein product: CASSSPVLGSPYEQYF.

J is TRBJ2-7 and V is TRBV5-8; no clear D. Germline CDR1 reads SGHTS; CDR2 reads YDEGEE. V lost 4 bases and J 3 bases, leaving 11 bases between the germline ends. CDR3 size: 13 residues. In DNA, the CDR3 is TGTGCCAGCAGCCCGGACCACAACTACGAGCAGTACTTC. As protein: CASSPDHNYEQYF.

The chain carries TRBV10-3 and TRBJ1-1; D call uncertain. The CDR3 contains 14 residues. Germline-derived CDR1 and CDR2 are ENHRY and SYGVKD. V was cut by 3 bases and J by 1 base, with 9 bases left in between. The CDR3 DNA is TGTGCCATCAGTGATCAGGTGGAGAACACTGAAGCTTTCTTT. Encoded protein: CAISDQVENTEAFF.

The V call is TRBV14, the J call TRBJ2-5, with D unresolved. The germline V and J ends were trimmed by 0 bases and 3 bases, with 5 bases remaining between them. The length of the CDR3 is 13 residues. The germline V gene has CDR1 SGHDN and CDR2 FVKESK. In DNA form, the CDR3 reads TGTGCCAGCAGCCAAGATCCAGAAGAGACCCAGTACTTC. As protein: CASSQDPEETQYF.

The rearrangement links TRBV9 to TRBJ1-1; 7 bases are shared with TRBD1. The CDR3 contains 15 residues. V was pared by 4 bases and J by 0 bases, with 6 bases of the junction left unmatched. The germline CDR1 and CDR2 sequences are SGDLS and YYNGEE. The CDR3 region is CASSQGEVLNTEAFF. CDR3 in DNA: TGTGCCAGCAGCCAGGGGGAAGTTTTGAACACTGAAGCTTTCTTT.

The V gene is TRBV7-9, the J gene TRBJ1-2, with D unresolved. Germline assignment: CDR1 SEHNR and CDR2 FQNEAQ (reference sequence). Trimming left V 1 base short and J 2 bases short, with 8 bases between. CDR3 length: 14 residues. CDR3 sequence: CASSLGGENYGYTF. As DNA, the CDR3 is TGTGCCAGCAGCTTAGGCGGGGAAAACTATGGCTACACCTTC.

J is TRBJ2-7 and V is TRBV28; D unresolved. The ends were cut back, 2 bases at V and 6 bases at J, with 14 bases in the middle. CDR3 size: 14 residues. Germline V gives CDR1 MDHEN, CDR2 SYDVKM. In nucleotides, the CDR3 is TGTGCCAGCAGTTTAAGGGCTAATGTCGGCGAGCAGTACTTC. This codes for CASSLRANVGEQYF.